The text below deals with one TCR beta chain. Sequence at one end of the junction differs from germline and may be a read error. The sample originates from a study of blood T cells in healthy people across ages. Then a second PCR, running roughly 6 to 11 cycles, was carried out with a sample-barcoded 5' primer and a J-beta primer mix. TCRdb analysed the 5' RACE reads with MiXCR anew, one entry per CDR3 protein. The sample contains around 1.7 million distinct CDR3 sequences, 28% of which appear only once. This CDR3 has 15 amino acids. The germline gives CDR1 SGHRS, CDR2 YFSETQ. The source of this sequence is a young woman in good health. Sequences were obtained from blood. The V call is TRBV5-1, the J call TRBJ2-2; D may be TRBD2 (5 bases). CDR3 in amino acids: CASSFSLRQNGERFF. CDR3 coding DNA: TGCGCCAGCAGCTTTAGTTTGAGGCAGAACGGGGAGCGGTTTTTT.